Presented here are 9 T cell receptor beta chains from one specimen sequenced in a study of patients and donors after allogeneic stem cell transplantation (dated by TCRdb to 2018 to 2020). Receptors were amplified or captured by RT-PCR. The listed sequencing device is NextSeq 550. Using fastp trimming at Q25 and MiXCR clonotype assembly, TCRdb reanalyzed the public sequencing data and kept in-frame beta chains. Each entry merges the rows of one CDR3 protein and shows their most common DNA and genes. Here the sample has a few hundred thousand distinct CDR3 sequences; roughly 38% occur a single time. The ten largest make up around 10% of the sample. What was sequenced was blood, either unsorted or a sorted T cell fraction (not recorded which). The receptors were gathered from a human donor who was either an allogeneic HSCT recipient or a stem cell or donor lymphocyte infusion donor (not recorded which). It is not recorded whose cells these are; they may come from a transplant donor.

J is TRBJ1-3 and V is TRBV12-3 or TRBV12-4; 10 nucleotides align to TRBD1. CDR3 size: 15 residues. V lost 6 bases to trimming and J lost 5 bases; unmatched junction nucleotides: 7. CDR3 sequence: CASSPGQGFRNTIYF. The CDR3 region has the DNA TGTGCCAGCAGCCCGGGACAGGGGTTTAGAAACACCATATATTTT.

The DNA for the CDR3 is TGTGCCAGCAGCCGGACGGGATCGAACACCGGGGAGCTGTTTTTT. Amino acid sequence: CASSRTGSNTGELFF. The genes are TRBV9 and TRBJ2-2; TRBD2 might be the D (5 bases). Germline values: CDR1 SGDLS, CDR2 YYNGEE. Trimming removed 4 bases at V and 0 bases at J, with 10 bases between. The CDR3 sequence is 15 residues long.

The V call is TRBV5-1, the J call TRBJ1-2; perhaps TRBD1 as D (5 bases). Trimming left V 2 bases short and J 3 bases short, with 23 bases between. From germline, CDR1 is SGHRS and CDR2 YFSETQ. This CDR3 is built from 18 residues. This CDR3 reads CASSFGGGAAEVDYGYTF. Written as DNA, the CDR3 is TGCGCCAGCAGCTTCGGTGGGGGAGCCGCGGAGGTTGACTATGGCTACACCTTC.

The rearrangement joins TRBV12-3 or TRBV12-4 to TRBJ1-1; 7 bases line up with TRBD1. Unmatched junction bases numbered 4, after V lost 2 bases and J lost 1 base. The CDR3 loop spans 15 amino acids. The CDR3 nucleotides read TGTGCCAGCAGTTTACGGACAGGAGCGAACACTGAAGCTTTCTTT. This encodes CASSLRTGANTEAFF.

V and J are TRBV29-1 and TRBJ1-2; possibly TRBD1 for D (5 bases). The CDR3 sequence is 13 residues long. Germline V gene data show CDR1 as SQVTM and CDR2 as ANQGSEA. Trimming removed 3 bases from V and 2 bases from J, with 10 bases in between. CDR3 DNA: TGCAGCGTTGATGCAGGGTCAAACTATGGCTACACCTTC. As protein: CSVDAGSNYGYTF.

Only a few counts were recorded for this clonotype. The chain carries TRBV10-3 and TRBJ2-7; the D gene is possibly TRBD2 (5 bases). Germline CDR1 reads ENHRY; CDR2 reads SYGVKD. Deletions cut 5 bases from V and 0 bases from J, with 5 bases between. The CDR3 contains 12 residues. In DNA form, the CDR3 reads TGTGCCATCAGTCGGGACTCCTACGAGCAGTACTTC. Amino acid sequence: CAISRDSYEQYF.

Many counts were recorded for this clonotype. The V gene is TRBV27, the J gene TRBJ1-1; D is ambiguous. V was shortened by 2 bases and J by 1 base, with 8 bases between the two germline ends. CDR1 is MNHEY and CDR2 is SMNVEV in the germline V gene (reference sequence). The CDR3 spans 14 residues. The DNA for the CDR3 is TGTGCCAGCAGTTTACGGGGAGCGAACACTGAAGCTTTCTTT. Translating it yields CASSLRGANTEAFF.

This chain's CDR3 is CASSQGRYSNTGELFF. In DNA, the CDR3 is TGCGCCAGCAGCCAAGGAAGGTACTCGAACACCGGGGAGCTGTTTTTT. The chain joins TRBV4-1 to TRBJ2-2; D remains unclear. V shed 1 base and J shed 0 bases, with 9 bases lying between them. CDR3 size: 16 residues. Germline V gene lookup returns CDR1 MGHRA and CDR2 YSYEKL.

This chain connects TRBV20-1 to TRBJ1-5; 9 bases agree with TRBD1. Germline values: CDR1 DFQATT, CDR2 SNEGSKA (reference sequence). V shed 6 bases and J 0 bases; nucleotides not matched to a gene: 9. This CDR3 spans 16 amino acids. The CDR3 nucleotides read TGCAGTGCGGGGACAGGGAGCCTATATAGCAATCAGCCCCAGCATTTT. Translation gives CSAGTGSLYSNQPQHF.